These T cell receptor beta chains were read from a single sample in a study of shared clonotypes between healthy human individuals. Clones were sequenced by immunoSEQ multiplex PCR, and TCRdb holds only the in-frame ones, with some missing. This table has roughly 2.5 million clones, around nine tenths appearing once. Sequences were obtained from naive CD4+ T cells sorted from blood. These receptors all come from a man aged 18 to 29 in good health. CDR3s include the opening cysteine and the closing phenylalanine or tryptophan. The D gene is left open where the match is weak. Clone sizes are given selectively: once, few, many, or a class where the clone is expanded.

cdr3_length: 15
j_call: TRBJ2-7
clone_size: NA
v_call: TRBV5-6
d_call: NA
cdr3_nt: TGTGCCAGCAGCCCCCCAACACAGGGCTCCTACGAGCAGTACTTC
cdr3_aa: CASSPPTQGSYEQYF

cdr3_length: 15
j_call: TRBJ1-4
clone_size: NA
v_call: TRBV4-3
d_call: TRBD1
cdr3_nt: TGCGCCAGCAGCCAAGGGGACAGAGCCCAGGAAAAACTGTTTTTT
cdr3_aa: CASSQGDRAQEKLFF

cdr3_length: 13
j_call: TRBJ2-5
clone_size: NA
v_call: TRBV18
d_call: NA
cdr3_nt: TGTGCCAGCTCAACGGGCCCAGGGTTCGCCCAGTACTTC
cdr3_aa: CASSTGPGFAQYF

cdr3_length: 12
j_call: TRBJ1-2
clone_size: NA
v_call: TRBV2
d_call: TRBD1
cdr3_nt: TGTGCCAGCAGTGAGGGTAACAGGGGTTACACCTTC
cdr3_aa: CASSEGNRGYTF

cdr3_length: 14
j_call: TRBJ1-2
clone_size: once
v_call: TRBV7-2
d_call: NA
cdr3_nt: TGTGCCAGCAGCTTAATCATCGACATTTATGGCTACACCTTC
cdr3_aa: CASSLIIDIYGYTF

cdr3_length: 13
j_call: TRBJ1-6
clone_size: few
v_call: TRBV12-5
d_call: NA
cdr3_nt: TGTGCTAGTGGGTCCTCCCAAAATTCACCCCTCCACTTT
cdr3_aa: CASGSSQNSPLHF

cdr3_length: 15
j_call: TRBJ1-5
clone_size: NA
v_call: TRBV5-4
d_call: TRBD1
cdr3_nt: TGTGCCAGCAGCAGAGGGACAGGCCGCAATCAGCCCCAGCATTTT
cdr3_aa: CASSRGTGRNQPQHF

cdr3_length: 14
j_call: TRBJ2-3
clone_size: NA
v_call: TRBV11-3
d_call: NA
cdr3_nt: TGTGCCAGCAGCTTAGATGGCCTCACAGATACGCAGTATTTT
cdr3_aa: CASSLDGLTDTQYF

cdr3_length: 15
j_call: TRBJ2-7
clone_size: NA
v_call: TRBV5-5
d_call: TRBD1
cdr3_nt: TGTGCCAGCAGCTGGGACAGGGTTAGGACCTACGAGCAGTACTTC
cdr3_aa: CASSWDRVRTYEQYF

cdr3_length: 13
j_call: TRBJ2-7
clone_size: NA
v_call: TRBV5-4
d_call: NA
cdr3_nt: TGTGCCAGCAGCTTTGGGGGGAACTACGAGCAGTACTTC
cdr3_aa: CASSFGGNYEQYF

cdr3_length: 18
j_call: TRBJ2-3
clone_size: once
v_call: TRBV18
d_call: TRBD1
cdr3_nt: TGTGCCAGCTCACATCGACAGGGCCGACGAGAGGGGGCAGATACGCAGTATTTT
cdr3_aa: CASSHRQGRREGADTQYF

cdr3_length: 14
j_call: TRBJ2-7
clone_size: NA
v_call: TRBV10-2
d_call: NA
cdr3_nt: TGCGCCAGCAGTGAATCCTGGGGGAGCCCCGAGCAGTACTTC
cdr3_aa: CASSESWGSPEQYF

cdr3_length: 14
j_call: TRBJ2-2
clone_size: NA
v_call: TRBV5-1
d_call: NA
cdr3_nt: TGCGCCAGCAGCTTTACAGGGAACACCGGGGAGCTGTTTTTT
cdr3_aa: CASSFTGNTGELFF

cdr3_length: 15
j_call: TRBJ2-5
clone_size: NA
v_call: TRBV11-3
d_call: NA
cdr3_nt: TGTGCCAGCAGCTTAGGGTCCAAGCCTCGAGAGACCCAGTACTTC
cdr3_aa: CASSLGSKPRETQYF

cdr3_length: 12
j_call: TRBJ2-7
clone_size: NA
v_call: TRBV27
d_call: TRBD1
cdr3_nt: TGTGCCGCCGGGGACAGAAGCTACGAGCAGTACTTC
cdr3_aa: CAAGDRSYEQYF

cdr3_length: 13
j_call: TRBJ2-6
clone_size: NA
v_call: TRBV29-1
d_call: NA
cdr3_nt: TGCAGCGTTGACGGGGCAGGGGCCAACGTCCTGACTTTC
cdr3_aa: CSVDGAGANVLTF

cdr3_length: 15
j_call: TRBJ1-5
clone_size: NA
v_call: TRBV28
d_call: TRBD1
cdr3_nt: TGTGCCAGCAGTGAGGCAGGGGGCGGCAATCAGCCCCAGCATTTT
cdr3_aa: CASSEAGGGNQPQHF

cdr3_length: 15
j_call: TRBJ2-3
clone_size: NA
v_call: TRBV5-1
d_call: TRBD2
cdr3_nt: TGCGCCAGCAGCCTACTAGCGGGGAGGGAAGATACGCAGTATTTT
cdr3_aa: CASSLLAGREDTQYF

cdr3_length: 15
j_call: TRBJ1-2
clone_size: NA
v_call: TRBV28
d_call: NA
cdr3_nt: TGTGCCAGCAGTTTACTCAGGGCCGCTCTCGGTGGCTACACCTTC
cdr3_aa: CASSLLRAALGGYTF

cdr3_length: 16
j_call: TRBJ2-2
clone_size: NA
v_call: TRBV5-1
d_call: TRBD1
cdr3_nt: TGCGCCAGCAGCTTACCAAATAACAGGGGCACCGGGGAGCTGTTTTTT
cdr3_aa: CASSLPNNRGTGELFF

cdr3_length: 16
j_call: TRBJ2-1
clone_size: few
v_call: TRBV7-6
d_call: NA
cdr3_nt: TGTGCCAGCAGCTTAGCTCGGACTTTGGGGGCCAATGAGCAGTTCTTC
cdr3_aa: CASSLARTLGANEQFF

cdr3_length: 13
j_call: TRBJ2-5
clone_size: NA
v_call: TRBV5-1
d_call: NA
cdr3_nt: TGCGCCAGCAGCTTGGATCTAAGCCGGGCCCAGTACTTC
cdr3_aa: CASSLDLSRAQYF

cdr3_length: 12
j_call: TRBJ1-1
clone_size: NA
v_call: TRBV5-1
d_call: NA
cdr3_nt: TGCGCCAGCAGGAATTGGGGCGCTGAAGCTTTCTTT
cdr3_aa: CASRNWGAEAFF

cdr3_length: 14
j_call: TRBJ2-5
clone_size: NA
v_call: TRBV29-1
d_call: TRBD1
cdr3_nt: TGCAGCGTCTCTCATCGGGACAGACAAGAGACCCAGTACTTC
cdr3_aa: CSVSHRDRQETQYF

cdr3_length: 12
j_call: TRBJ1-3
clone_size: NA
v_call: TRBV7-9
d_call: NA
cdr3_nt: TGTGCCAGCTTCTCAACAGGAAACACCATATATTTT
cdr3_aa: CASFSTGNTIYF

cdr3_length: 15
j_call: TRBJ1-2
clone_size: NA
v_call: TRBV6-1
d_call: NA
cdr3_nt: TGTGCCAGCAGTATAAAGGGGGGGGCGAATTATGGCTACACCTTC
cdr3_aa: CASSIKGGANYGYTF

cdr3_length: 14
j_call: TRBJ1-1
clone_size: NA
v_call: TRBV4-1
d_call: NA
cdr3_nt: TGCGCCAGCAGCCAAGCGCAGAGGGACACTGAAGCTTTCTTT
cdr3_aa: CASSQAQRDTEAFF

cdr3_length: 14
j_call: TRBJ2-7
clone_size: NA
v_call: TRBV6-1
d_call: TRBD1
cdr3_nt: TGTGCCAGCAGACGGGACAGGGGAGCATACGAGCAGTACTTC
cdr3_aa: CASRRDRGAYEQYF